This T cell receptor beta chain was obtained from a study of identical twins. Deletions cut 10 bases from V and 0 bases from J, with 25 bases between. Germline V CDR1 and CDR2: ENHRY, SYGVKD. The CDR3 spans 18 residues. TCRdb fed the 5' RACE reads into MiXCR, producing one record per CDR3 protein. The sample consists of 300,000 to 400,000 distinct CDR3 sequences, around an eighth of them appearing once. The same sample was also studied in work on yellow fever vaccine responses in identical twins. Turning to that study: After vaccination, twins' T cell response reportedly seemed partly convergent, partly personalized.

The chain couples TRBV10-3 to TRBJ2-1; D is undetermined. Sequencing input: CD8+ T cells sorted from blood. The sequence came from a woman aged 18-30 years in good health. CDR3 sequence reads: CATIGGQKAFSSYNEQFF. CDR3 nucleotide sequence: TGTGCCACCATAGGTGGGCAGAAGGCGTTCAGCTCCTACAATGAGCAGTTCTTC.